This T cell receptor beta chain was captured by sequencing in a study of T cell changes during pregnancy in multiple sclerosis. CDR1 and CDR2 from the germline V gene are LGHNA and YNFKEQ. There are 15 residues in the CDR3. V lost 0 bases and J 2 bases, leaving 8 bases between the germline ends. The repertoire was sequenced with immunoSEQ multiplex PCR; TCRdb's copy has only in-frame clones and lacks some. The data contain more than 75,000 clones, over 80% of them singletons. The chain carries TRBV4-2 and TRBJ1-5; D call uncertain. This clonotype was sampled from a female donor with multiple sclerosis, enrolled in a pregnancy study. Sequences were derived from peripheral blood, sampled in the first trimester of pregnancy. The chain's CDR3 is CASSQDRQGNQPQHF. Here the CDR3 DNA reads TGTGCCAGCAGCCAAGATCGGCAGGGCAATCAGCCCCAGCATTTT.